These T cell receptor beta chains were read from a single sample in a study of shared clonotypes between healthy human individuals. Clones were read by immunoSEQ multiplex PCR, and TCRdb kept only the in-frame ones, dropping some. The table includes a few hundred thousand clones, roughly 96% detected once. Specimen: memory CD8+ T cells sorted from blood. These receptors came from a man between 25 and 39 years old in good health. Both conserved end residues are part of each CDR3. D genes are given only for firm matches.

j_call | d_call | v_call | cdr3_aa | cdr3_nt
TRBJ2-2 | NA | TRBV13 | CASSLGVRGTGELFF | TGTGCCAGCAGCTTAGGAGTCAGGGGCACCGGGGAGCTGTTTTTT
TRBJ1-1 | NA | TRBV19 | CASSIGQGQAFF | TGTGCCAGTAGTATAGGGCAGGGGCAAGCTTTCTTT
TRBJ1-1 | NA | TRBV28 | CASRPTGYGEAFF | TGTGCCAGCAGGCCAACAGGGTACGGTGAAGCTTTCTTT
TRBJ2-6 | NA | TRBV6-1 | CASSGSALYSGANVLTF | TGTGCCAGCAGTGGGTCGGCCCTCTACTCTGGGGCCAACGTCCTGACTTTC
TRBJ1-1 | NA | TRBV18 | CASSPDRGAKAFF | TGTGCCAGCTCACCGGATCGGGGGGCAAAAGCTTTCTTT
TRBJ2-7 | NA | TRBV28 | CASSFSKYEQYF | TGTGCCAGCAGTTTTAGCAAATACGAGCAGTACTTC
TRBJ2-2 | NA | TRBV7-2 | CASSLGENTGELFF | TGTGCCAGCAGCTTAGGGGAAAACACCGGGGAGCTGTTTTTT
TRBJ2-7 | TRBD1 | TRBV2 | CASSEVGLGQGFYEQYF | TGTGCCAGCAGTGAAGTAGGGCTGGGACAGGGTTTTTACGAGCAGTACTTC
TRBJ2-7 | NA | TRBV6-4 | CASSDPLTSFYEQYF | TGTGCCAGCAGTGACCCTCTCACTAGCTTCTACGAGCAGTACTTC
TRBJ2-5 | TRBD2 | TRBV19 | CASSKRGLLWETQYF | TGTGCCAGTAGTAAGCGGGGCCTCCTATGGGAGACCCAGTACTTC
TRBJ1-3 | NA | TRBV7-2 | CASSFQLSGNTIYF | TGTGCCAGCAGCTTTCAGCTGTCTGGAAACACCATATATTTT
TRBJ2-7 | TRBD1 | TRBV10-1 | CASSGQGREYEQYF | TGCGCCAGCAGCGGACAGGGGAGGGAGTACGAGCAGTACTTC
TRBJ2-3 | NA | TRBV2 | CASNNHLTTDTQYF | TGTGCCAGCAACAACCACCTAACCACAGATACGCAGTATTTT
TRBJ1-2 | NA | TRBV10-3 | CAIRGDLLWGYTF | TGTGCCATCAGGGGGGACTTACTATGGGGCTACACCTTC
TRBJ1-4 | TRBD1 | TRBV30 | CAWSPPGGKEKLFF | TGTGCCTGGAGTCCCCCAGGGGGCAAGGAAAAACTGTTTTTT
TRBJ1-1 | NA | TRBV6-1 | CASSESMRSSEAFF | TGTGCCAGCAGTGAATCGATGAGGTCCTCGGAAGCTTTCTTT
TRBJ1-2 | NA | TRBV6-4 | CASSDSRVGGYTF | TGTGCCAGCAGTGACTCGAGGGTTGGTGGCTACACCTTC
TRBJ2-3 | TRBD1 | TRBV6-1 | CASSDGQGLTDTQYF | TGTGCCAGCAGTGATGGACAGGGGCTCACAGATACGCAGTATTTT
TRBJ1-1 | TRBD1 | TRBV18 | CASSPGQGIPFTEAFF | TGTGCCAGCTCACCGGGACAGGGAATTCCTTTCACTGAAGCTTTCTTT
TRBJ2-7 | TRBD1 | TRBV29-1 | CSVMSGGLYEQYF | TGCAGCGTTATGTCAGGGGGCTTGTACGAGCAGTACTTC
TRBJ2-7 | NA | TRBV6-6 | CASSRQSPTYEQYF | TGTGCCAGCAGTCGACAGAGCCCTACCTACGAGCAGTACTTC
TRBJ2-1 | TRBD2 | TRBV5-4 | CASSWDYRSYNEQFF | TGTGCCAGCAGCTGGGACTACCGCTCCTACAATGAGCAGTTCTTC
TRBJ2-1 | NA | TRBV21-1 | CASSPRGGNEQFF | TGTGCCAGCAGCCCGAGGGGGGGAAATGAGCAGTTCTTC